This T cell receptor beta chain is drawn from a study of T cell clonotyping in hematopoietic cell transplantation. Here immunoSEQ multiplex PCR was the method, and the copy in TCRdb shows in-frame clones only, minus some. The data show 12,000 to 15,000 clones, around three fifths seen once. Looked up from germline, CDR1 is GTSNPN and CDR2 is SVGIG (reference sequence). V gave up 0 bases and J gave up 5 bases; unmatched junction bases: 11. This CDR3 spans 16 amino acids. This TCR derives from a human donor who either received an allogeneic hematopoietic cell transplant for a myeloid malignancy or was a related donor (not recorded which). Some clones in this sample may be carry-over from other donors' samples. The specimen sequenced was PBMCs. V is TRBV30 and J is TRBJ1-1; 8 nucleotides match TRBD1. Written as DNA, the CDR3 is TGTGCCTGGAGTGTACCCTCCGACAGGGGAGATACTGAAGCTTTCTTT. It is translated as CAWSVPSDRGDTEAFF.